These 12 T cell receptor beta chains came from one sample sequenced in a study of CD8 T cells in ankylosing spondylitis. MiXCR, run by TCRdb on the 5' RACE reads, gives a single entry per CDR3 protein. The repertoire includes under 450,000 distinct CDR3 sequences, 20% of them detected once, and roughly 14% sits in the top ten. Sequenced input: blood, either unsorted or a sorted T cell fraction (not recorded which). Receptors were obtained from a male donor with ankylosing spondylitis or in good health (not recorded which).

This clonotype has just a few counts. This chain uses TRBV30 with TRBJ2-5, with a tentative D call TRBD1 (6 bases). CDR1 GTSNPN and CDR2 SVGIG come from the germline V gene (reference sequence). Trimming removed 1 base from V and 4 bases from J, with 13 bases in between. This CDR3 is built from 14 residues. In DNA form, the CDR3 reads TGTGCCTGGAGTGGCCTAGGGGGTGGAGAGACCCAGTACTTC. Translation gives CAWSGLGGGETQYF.

The chain is built from TRBV20-1 and TRBJ2-1, with D tentatively TRBD1 (5 bases). Trimming took 4 bases from V and 9 from J, leaving 16 bases between them. The CDR3 totals 13 residues. Germline V CDR1 and CDR2: DFQATT, SNEGSKA (reference sequence). DNA of the CDR3: TGCAGTGCTACCTGGTTTGGACACAGTGAGCAGTTCTTC. This gives the protein CSATWFGHSEQFF.

The chain is built from TRBV28 and TRBJ1-5; TRBD1 matches 7 bases. The V gene end was trimmed by 4 bases and the J gene end by 1 base; junction bases not matched to a gene: 1. Per the germline V gene, CDR1 is MDHEN and CDR2 is SYDVKM. The CDR3 has 14 amino acids. The CDR3 spells CASSSTGSNQPQHF. The CDR3 DNA follows: TGTGCCAGCAGTTCGACAGGGAGCAATCAGCCCCAGCATTTT. Full variable domain (missing parts from reference TRBV28 and TRBJ1-5): DVKVTQSSRYLVKRTGEKVFLECVQDMDHENMFWYRQDPGLGLRLIYFSYDVKMKEKGDIPEGYSVSREKKERFSLILESASTNQTSMYLCASSSTGSNQPQHFGDGTRLSIL.

The chain links TRBV6-2 or TRBV6-3 to TRBJ2-2, with D possibly matching TRBD2 (7 bases). The V gene's germline CDR1 is MNHEY and CDR2 SVGEGT. The CDR3 totals 16 residues. V was shortened by 4 bases and J by 4 bases, with 16 bases between the two germline ends. The CDR3 DNA reads as TGTGCCAGCAGTTGGGGGGGGGGCAGGGTCACCGGGGAGCTGTTTTTT. This encodes CASSWGGGRVTGELFF.

This clonotype was seen more than once but under ten times. The chain carries TRBV6-1 and TRBJ2-6; D is uncertain. CDR3 length: 14 amino acids. V gave up 5 bases and J gave up 1 base, with 6 bases separating them. Per germline, CDR1 MNHNS and CDR2 SASEGT. The CDR3 here is CASSLLSGANVLTF. CDR3 DNA: TGTGCCAGCAGTCTCCTATCTGGGGCCAACGTCCTGACTTTC.

This chain links TRBV20-1 with TRBJ2-3; 13 nucleotides match TRBD2. This CDR3 comprises 19 residues. V gave up 0 bases and J gave up 4 bases; unmatched junction bases: 13. Germline-derived CDR1 and CDR2 are DFQATT and SNEGSKA (reference sequence). CDR3 coding DNA: TGCAGTGCTAGAGATTCATTGGAGGGACTAGCGGGGTGGGCAGATACGCAGTATTTT. Amino acids: CSARDSLEGLAGWADTQYF.

The J gene is TRBJ1-1, the V gene TRBV29-1; perhaps TRBD1 as D (5 bases). V dropped 1 base and J dropped 5 bases, with 14 bases sitting between them. CDR1 and CDR2 from the germline V gene are SQVTM and ANQGSEA. The CDR3 has 14 residues. CDR3 DNA: TGCAGCGTTGAAGGGGGGGGGTTCGGGACTGAAGCTTTCTTT. Translation: CSVEGGGFGTEAFF.

The rearrangement uses TRBV5-1 and TRBJ2-1, with 8 bases lining up with TRBD1. Germline CDR1 is SGHRS and CDR2 is YFSETQ. The trim removed 4 bases at V and 8 bases at J, leaving 17 bases unmatched. The CDR3 length is 17 residues. CDR3 residues: CASSGYRTTGVIYEQFF. In DNA form, the CDR3 reads TGCGCCAGCAGCGGATACCGAACGACAGGGGTTATCTATGAGCAGTTCTTC.

The chain couples TRBV20-1 to TRBJ2-2; either TRBD1 or TRBD2 may fit D (5 bases each). Germline CDR1 is DFQATT and CDR2 is SNEGSKA (reference sequence). Trimming removed 2 bases from V and 0 bases from J, with 10 bases in between. The length of the CDR3 is 15 residues. CDR3 loop: CSARLRGANTGELFF. CDR3 nucleotides: TGCAGTGCTAGACTTCGGGGCGCGAACACCGGGGAGCTGTTTTTT.

The CDR3 nucleotides read TGTGCCAGCATCCTCACGTCAGGGGACAGGCCAGATACGCAGTATTTT. Translating it yields CASILTSGDRPDTQYF. The chain combines TRBV2 with TRBJ2-3, with 8 bases identical to TRBD1. CDR3 size: 16 residues. The J segment lost 4 bases and the V segment lost 7 bases, leaving 13 bases of the junction unmatched. Germline lookup yields CDR1 SNHLY and CDR2 FYNNEI.

The genes are TRBV6-1 and TRBJ2-7; TRBD2 might be the D (5 bases). The V end was cut by 5 bases, the J end by 6 bases, with 14 bases between. CDR1 and CDR2 (germline): MNHNS, SASEGT. The CDR3 covers 13 residues. In DNA form, the CDR3 reads TGTGCCAGCAGTCCCCGCAGCGGCGGCGAGCAGTACTTC. Its translation is CASSPRSGGEQYF.

The V call is TRBV15, the J call TRBJ2-1; D perhaps matches TRBD1 (6 bases). V dropped 5 bases and J dropped 5 bases, with 19 bases sitting between them. The germline V gene has CDR1 LNHNV and CDR2 YYDKDF (reference sequence). The CDR3 runs to 16 residues. CDR3 amino acids: CATSPTQGDGHNEQFF. In DNA form, the CDR3 reads TGTGCCACCAGCCCTACACAGGGTGACGGGCACAATGAGCAGTTCTTC.